The 16 T cell receptor beta chains given below trace back to one sample, sequenced in a study of cytomegalovirus exposure and HLA in healthy donors. PCR involved 60 Vbeta and 13 Jbeta primers. Sequencing was performed with immunoSEQ multiplex PCR; in TCRdb, only in-frame clones are kept and a portion is missing. The table lists over 95,000 clones, 74% of them singletons. The specimen sequenced was PBMCs. These receptors came from a human donor in good health.

The chain combines TRBV5-1 with TRBJ2-1; 8 bases align to TRBD2. The CDR3 covers 15 residues. CDR1 and CDR2 from the germline V gene are SGHRS and YFSETQ. The J segment lost 7 bases and the V segment lost 1 base, leaving 7 bases of the junction unmatched. The CDR3 reads CASSLTSGGRNEQFF. The CDR3 DNA reads TGCGCCAGCAGCTTGACTAGCGGAGGGAGGAATGAGCAGTTCTTC.

CDR3 bases: TGTGCCAGCAGCCATGGAGCAGGGGGCTCAAGCTCCTACGAGCAGTACTTC. Translation: CASSHGAGGSSSYEQYF. J is TRBJ2-7 and V is TRBV5-4, with TRBD1 matching 8 bases. V lost 4 bases to trimming and J lost 0 bases; unmatched junction nucleotides: 12. CDR1 and CDR2 from the germline V gene are SGHNT and YYREEE (reference sequence). This CDR3 has 17 amino acids.

The chain is built from TRBV18 and TRBJ1-4; TRBD1 agrees at 11 bases. This CDR3 has 16 amino acids. In germline, CDR1 is KGHSH, CDR2 LQKENI. Losses at the gene ends were 4 bases for V and 8 bases for J; bases not matched to a gene: 9. The CDR3 sequence: CASSQGTGGRSEKLFF. DNA for the CDR3: TGTGCCAGCTCACAGGGGACAGGGGGAAGGTCGGAAAAACTGTTTTTT.

For this clone: The CDR3 does not close with the conserved phenylalanine or tryptophan, likely indicating a read error. This chain connects TRBV18 to TRBJ1-1, with D possibly being TRBD1 (6 bases). Trimming pared 3 bases from V and 1 base from J, leaving 6 bases between. The CDR3 extends over 13 amino acids. Germline assignment: CDR1 KGHSH and CDR2 LQKENI. The CDR3 bases are TGTGCCAGCTCACCGGGACAGAACACTGAAGCTTTCTCT. It codes for CASSPGQNTEAFS.

This chain connects TRBV6-1 to TRBJ1-6; TRBD1 matches at 9 bases. The J segment lost 6 bases and the V segment lost 7 bases, leaving 7 bases of the junction unmatched. This CDR3 region has 15 residues. Germline CDR1 and CDR2: MNHNS and SASEGT. CDR3 coding DNA: TGTGCCAGCACCGGACGACAGGGGGGTAATTCACCCCTCCACTTT. Encoded protein: CASTGRQGGNSPLHF.

V and J are TRBV18 and TRBJ1-5; D is unclear. Germline V CDR1 and CDR2: KGHSH, LQKENI. Deletions cut 3 bases from V and 4 bases from J, with 10 bases between. The CDR3 loop spans 14 amino acids. CDR3 in DNA: TGTGCCAGCTCACCCGAACCCCTAAATCAGCCCCAGCATTTT. It codes for CASSPEPLNQPQHF.

The V call is TRBV2, the J call TRBJ2-7, with TRBD1 as a possible D gene (6 bases). This CDR3 is 13 amino acids long. The ends were cut back, 6 bases at V and 3 bases at J, with 12 bases in the middle. Germline V gene sequence: CDR1 SNHLY, CDR2 FYNNEI. CDR3 sequence: CASRRDTLYEQYF. CDR3 sequence (DNA): TGTGCCAGCAGACGGGACACCCTCTACGAGCAGTACTTC.

The chain is built from TRBV20-1 and TRBJ1-1; 8 bases line up with TRBD1. Germline V gene sequence: CDR1 DFQATT, CDR2 SNEGSKA (reference sequence). This CDR3 is 11 amino acids long. The trim removed 5 bases at V and 8 bases at J, leaving 4 bases unmatched. Here the CDR3 DNA reads TGCAGTGCTGAAAGACAGGGGGAAGCTTTCTTT. Protein: CSAERQGEAFF.

The chain has TRBV30 and TRBJ1-5; D might be TRBD1 (5 bases). The germline V gene encodes CDR1 GTSNPN and CDR2 SVGIG (reference sequence). V shed 2 bases and J shed 6 bases, with 20 bases lying between them. This CDR3 comprises 16 residues. The CDR3 nucleotides are TGTGCCTGGAGTAATCCGGCGGGAGGGGAAAGTCAGCCCCAGCATTTT. Its protein is CAWSNPAGGESQPQHF. Together with reference TRBV30 and TRBJ1-5, the CDR3 gives the full variable domain: SQTIHQWPATLVQPVGSPLSLECTVEGTSNPNLYWYRQAAGRGLQLLFYSVGIGQISSEVPQNLSASRPQDRQFILSSKKLLLSDSGFYLCAWSNPAGGESQPQHFGDGTRLSIL.

In this sample, this clone turned up a few times. The gene calls are TRBV11-2 and TRBJ2-1, with D perhaps TRBD2 (6 bases). The CDR3 has 12 residues. The germline V gene has CDR1 SGHAT and CDR2 FQNNGV. V lost 7 bases and J lost 8, with 12 bases in between. The CDR3 DNA reads TGTGCCAGCATATCAGGAGGGTATGAGCAGTTCTTC. It yields the protein CASISGGYEQFF.

This clone appeared once. V is TRBV11-2 and J is TRBJ2-3, with 8 bases fitting TRBD1. The ends lost 3 bases at V and 4 bases at J; junction bases unmatched: 3. The CDR3 contains 14 residues. Germline CDR1 SGHAT, CDR2 FQNNGV. The CDR3 loop is CASSLTGAADTQYF. CDR3 DNA: TGTGCCAGCAGCTTGACAGGGGCGGCAGATACGCAGTATTTT. Drawing the rest from reference TRBV11-2 and TRBJ2-3, the complete variable domain is EAGVAQSPRYKIIEKRQSVAFWCNPISGHATLYWYQQILGQGPKLLIQFQNNGVVDDSQLPKDRFSAERLKGVDSTLKIQPAKLEDSAVYLCASSLTGAADTQYFGPGTRLTVL.

The J gene is TRBJ2-1, the V gene TRBV10-3, with 12 positions matching TRBD1. The length of the CDR3 is 14 residues. The V and J ends lost 7 bases and 7 bases, in that order; junction bases with no gene match: 5. Germline-derived CDR1 and CDR2 are ENHRY and SYGVKD. This CDR3 is CAIKGQGAQNEQFF. Here the CDR3 DNA reads TGTGCCATCAAGGGACAGGGGGCGCAAAATGAGCAGTTCTTC.

V and J are TRBV19 and TRBJ2-3; D ambiguous. The CDR3 extends over 15 amino acids. V gave up 0 bases and J gave up 5 bases, with 12 bases separating them. Germline CDR1 reads LNHDA; CDR2 reads SQIVND (reference sequence). The CDR3 nucleotides read TGTGCCAGTAGTATAGATGGCGGAAACGGAGATACGCAGTATTTT. As protein: CASSIDGGNGDTQYF.

The chain links TRBV5-6 to TRBJ1-2; 9 nucleotides line up with TRBD1. Germline assignment: CDR1 SGHDT and CDR2 YYEEEE. CDR3 length: 15 amino acids. V was pared by 2 bases and J by 3 bases, with 5 bases of the junction left unmatched. The CDR3 region has the DNA TGTGCCAGCAGCTTAACAGGGGGCGCGGACTATGGCTACACCTTC. This translates into CASSLTGGADYGYTF.

The V gene is TRBV4-2, the J gene TRBJ1-2; unclear D gene. This CDR3 is 17 amino acids long. V was pared by 1 base and J by 0 bases, with 15 bases between. Looked up from germline, CDR1 is LGHNA and CDR2 is YNFKEQ. The CDR3 spells CASSQGSLTVANYGYTF. In nucleotides, the CDR3 is TGTGCCAGCAGCCAAGGATCTCTCACAGTAGCTAACTATGGCTACACCTTC.

J is TRBJ2-2 and V is TRBV21-1; TRBD2, the table's D call, lacks a check against the DNA. TRBV21-1 is a pseudogene locus. This CDR3 has 18 amino acids. The CDR3 DNA is TGTGCCAGCAGCAAAGCCCCGGGGAGCCGGGTAAACACCGGGGAGCTGTTTTTT. Its protein is CASSKAPGSRVNTGELFF.